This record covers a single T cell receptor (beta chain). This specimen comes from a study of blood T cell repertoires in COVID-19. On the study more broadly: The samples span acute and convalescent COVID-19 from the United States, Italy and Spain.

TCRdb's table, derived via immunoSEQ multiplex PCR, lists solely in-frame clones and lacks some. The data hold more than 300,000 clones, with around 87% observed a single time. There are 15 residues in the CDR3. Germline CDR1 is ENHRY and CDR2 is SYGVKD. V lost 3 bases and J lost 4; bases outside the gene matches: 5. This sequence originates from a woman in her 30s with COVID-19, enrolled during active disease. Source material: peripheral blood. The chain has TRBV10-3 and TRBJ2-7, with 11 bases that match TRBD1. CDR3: CAISDSGTGGYEQYF. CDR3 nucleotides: TGTGCCATCAGTGACTCCGGGACAGGGGGATACGAGCAGTACTTC.